The rows below give T cell receptor beta chains drawn from one sample of a study of beta chain features in type 1 diabetes. TCRdb's table, derived via immunoSEQ multiplex PCR, lists solely in-frame clones and lacks some. The sample lists over 150,000 clones, approximately 10% occurring once. The sequenced material came from central memory CD4+ T cells from blood. These TCRs come from a man aged 25 to 45 with type 1 diabetes. Each CDR3 is given with its conserved first and last residue. Fields, in order: clone size, V gene, J gene, D gene, CDR3 DNA, CDR3 protein. A D gene is named only where the DNA matches it firmly. Size is stated for part of the rows, as once, few or many counts, or as a class when the clone is expanded.

>-|TRBV6-6|TRBJ2-4|-
TGTGCCGGGGCCGCGGGGAACTTAGCCAAAAACATTCAGTACTTC
CAGAAGNLAKNIQYF
>few|TRBV2|TRBJ2-7|-
TGTGCCAGCAGTGAGCACAGCGGATACGAGCAGTACTTC
CASSEHSGYEQYF
>few|TRBV4-3|TRBJ2-3|TRBD2
TGCGCCAGCAGCCCGAGGGCTAGCGGTAACACAGATACGCAGTATTTT
CASSPRASGNTDTQYF
>few|TRBV5-6|TRBJ1-1|-
TGTGCCAGCAGCTTGGGACAGAAAAACACTGAAGCTTTCTTT
CASSLGQKNTEAFF
>few|TRBV7-3|TRBJ2-1|-
TGTGCCAGCAGCCCCGCCGGACAGATATACAATGAGCAGTTCTTC
CASSPAGQIYNEQFF
>-|TRBV18|TRBJ1-2|TRBD1
TGTGCCAGCTCACCTCGACAGGGCGAGGGCTACACCTTC
CASSPRQGEGYTF
>-|TRBV18|TRBJ1-1|-
TGTGCCAGCTCACCAAGACAGTACCATAACACTGAAGCTTTCTTT
CASSPRQYHNTEAFF
>-|TRBV5-4|TRBJ2-5|-
TGTGCCAGCAGCTTGGCCGGACTGGGGTACCAAGAGACCCAGTACTTC
CASSLAGLGYQETQYF
>few|TRBV11-2|TRBJ2-1|-
TGTGCCAGCAGCTTAGAGTCGCGGTACAATGAGCAGTTCTTC
CASSLESRYNEQFF
>-|TRBV30|TRBJ1-4|-
TGTGCCTGGAGTTCCACAGGAAAACTGTTTTTT
CAWSSTGKLFF
>-|TRBV7-9|TRBJ2-7|TRBD1
TGTGCCAGCAGTTTCACGGGGACAGGGGGCGACGAGCAGTACTTC
CASSFTGTGGDEQYF
>few|TRBV28|TRBJ2-7|-
TGTGCCAGCAGTAGCGGAACCTACGAGCAGTACTTC
CASSSGTYEQYF
>few|TRBV18|TRBJ2-1|-
TGTGCCAGCTCACGGGCACAGTACAATGAGCAGTTCTTC
CASSRAQYNEQFF
>many|TRBV7-9|TRBJ2-4|TRBD1
TGTGCCAGCAGCCGCGACAGGGGTAACATTCAGTACTTC
CASSRDRGNIQYF
>few|TRBV5-1|TRBJ2-7|TRBD1
TGCGCCAGCAGCGCCACCGGGACAGGGGGCGAGCAGTACTTC
CASSATGTGGEQYF
>few|TRBV25-1|TRBJ2-7|TRBD2
TGTGCCAGCAGTGAAGGGGGACTAGCGGTCTACGAGCAGTACTTC
CASSEGGLAVYEQYF
>-|TRBV10-3|TRBJ2-6|-
TGTGCCCAAAGCCCCTCTGGGGCCAACGTCCTGACTTTC
CAQSPSGANVLTF
>-|TRBV9|TRBJ2-2|-
TGTGCCAGCAGCGTAGGACAGGACACCGGGGAGCTGTTTTTT
CASSVGQDTGELFF
>-|TRBV27|TRBJ2-1|-
TGTGCCAGCGCCCGAACCTTTCTGGGCACTGAGCAGTTCTTC
CASARTFLGTEQFF
>-|TRBV7-2|TRBJ2-5|-
TGTGCCAGCAGCTCCCCCAGGCAGACCCAGTACTTC
CASSSPRQTQYF
>-|TRBV7-3|TRBJ2-3|-
TGTGCCAGCAGCTTGAGTATGCAAGATACGCAGTATTTT
CASSLSMQDTQYF
>few|TRBV2|TRBJ1-2|-
TGTGCCAGCAGCGACAGGATAGGCTACACCTTC
CASSDRIGYTF
>-|TRBV7-8|TRBJ2-5|TRBD2
TGTGCCAGCAGCTCCCCGGGAGGGGTGGAGACCCAGTACTTC
CASSSPGGVETQYF
>few|TRBV19|TRBJ2-7|TRBD1
TGTGCCAGCGCGAACTCCGGGACAGGGGCTTGGGAGCAGTACTTC
CASANSGTGAWEQYF
>many|TRBV28|TRBJ2-3|TRBD1
TGTGCCAGCAGTTCCCCCCAGGGGGCATTGATAGATACGCAGTATTTT
CASSSPQGALIDTQYF